This T cell receptor beta chain was documented in a study of blood T cell repertoires in COVID-19. Study-level background: Researchers got acute and convalescent COVID-19 samples from the United States, Italy and Spain. Sample material is recorded as cDNA or gDNA derived from T cells, B-cell-depleted T cells, or PBMCs.

Germline V gene sequence: CDR1 LGHNA, CDR2 YSLEER. V shed 0 bases and J 8 bases; nucleotides not matched to a gene: 5. The CDR3 spans 16 residues. As originally analysed: Amplification from reference gene primers served as the basis for estimated nucleated cell counts. Generated by immunoSEQ multiplex PCR, the TCRdb table keeps only in-frame clones and is missing some. V and J calls and clone size are as listed in that table; D and trimming were resolved from the DNA. Found here are 650,000 to 800,000 clones, over 80% of them singletons; the top ten hold more than 0.25%. The V and J genes are TRBV4-3 and TRBJ1-6; 9 bases agree with TRBD1. The receptor was derived from a woman younger than 30 with acute or convalescent COVID-19. What was sequenced was peripheral blood. The CDR3 DNA sequence: TGCGCCAGCAGCCAAGATGAGGGACAGGGATATTCACCCCTCCACTTT. Translating gives CASSQDEGQGYSPLHF.